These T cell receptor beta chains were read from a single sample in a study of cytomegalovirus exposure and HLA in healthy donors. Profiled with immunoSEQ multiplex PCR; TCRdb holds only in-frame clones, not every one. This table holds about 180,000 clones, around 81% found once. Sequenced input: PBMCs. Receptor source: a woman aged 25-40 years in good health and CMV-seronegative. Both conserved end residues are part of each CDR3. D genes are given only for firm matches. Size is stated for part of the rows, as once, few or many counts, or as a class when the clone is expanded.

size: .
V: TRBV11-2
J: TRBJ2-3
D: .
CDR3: CASSLARGSTDTQYF
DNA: TGTGCCAGCAGCTTAGCCCGGGGGAGCACAGATACGCAGTATTTT

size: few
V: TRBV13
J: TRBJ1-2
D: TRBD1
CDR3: CASSGDRGNYGYTF
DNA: TGTGCCAGCAGCGGCGACAGGGGGAACTATGGCTACACCTTC

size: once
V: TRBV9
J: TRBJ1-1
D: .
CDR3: CASSVGFPDSMNTEAFF
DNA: TGTGCCAGCAGCGTAGGGTTCCCAGATTCGATGAACACTGAAGCTTTCTTT

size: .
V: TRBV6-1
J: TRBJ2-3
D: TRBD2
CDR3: CASSGSGGPDTQYF
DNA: TGTGCCAGCAGTGGTAGCGGGGGGCCAGATACGCAGTATTTT

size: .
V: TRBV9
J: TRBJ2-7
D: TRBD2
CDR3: CASSESGGAEEQYF
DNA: TGTGCCAGCAGTGAAAGCGGGGGGGCCGAAGAGCAGTACTTC

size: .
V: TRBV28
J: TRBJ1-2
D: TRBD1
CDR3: CASRKPGQGTYGYTF
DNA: TGTGCCAGCAGAAAACCGGGACAGGGCACCTATGGCTACACCTTC

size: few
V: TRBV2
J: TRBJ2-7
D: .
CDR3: CASSDGQNYEQYF
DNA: TGTGCCAGCAGTGACGGACAGAACTACGAGCAGTACTTC

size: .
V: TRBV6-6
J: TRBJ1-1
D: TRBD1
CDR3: CATGTGGWTEAFF
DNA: TGTGCCACGGGGACAGGGGGCTGGACTGAAGCTTTCTTT

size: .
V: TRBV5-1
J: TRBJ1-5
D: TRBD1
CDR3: CASSLGDRGHQPQHF
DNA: TGCGCCAGCAGCTTGGGTGACAGGGGCCATCAGCCCCAGCATTTT

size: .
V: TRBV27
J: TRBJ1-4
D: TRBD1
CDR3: CASRMGQTGGWEKLFF
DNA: TGTGCCAGCAGGATGGGGCAAACAGGGGGCTGGGAAAAACTGTTTTTT

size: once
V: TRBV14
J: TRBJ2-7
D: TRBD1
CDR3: CASSQVGTGGYEQYF
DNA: TGTGCCAGCAGCCAAGTGGGGACAGGGGGCTACGAGCAGTACTTC

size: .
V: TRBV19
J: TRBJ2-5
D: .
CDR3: CASSISQETQYF
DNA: TGTGCCAGTAGTATATCACAAGAGACCCAGTACTTC